This entry concerns a single T cell receptor beta chain. This entry belongs to a study of blood T cell repertoires in COVID-19. In the study overall: Some COVID-19 samples were acute and others convalescent; all came from the United States, Italy and Spain. PBMCs, B-cell-depleted T cells, or T cells were the source of the cDNA or gDNA that made up the material.

Authors' processing steps: Cell counts per sample came from amplifying reference gene primers. Repertoires were generated with immunoSEQ multiplex PCR, while TCRdb's copy carries only in-frame clones and drops some. V, J and clone size were drawn from that table, and D and trimming were deduced from the DNA. The table lists about 73,000 clones, 82% of them singletons. CDR1 and CDR2 from the germline V gene are MNHEY and SVGAGI. This CDR3 region has 15 residues. After removal of 6 bases from V and 1 base from J, the junction contained 6 bases not matched to a gene. The source of this sequence is a woman aged 60-75 years with acute or convalescent COVID-19. Source material: peripheral blood. This chain links TRBV6-5 with TRBJ1-5, with 7 nucleotides matching TRBD1. The CDR3 DNA reads as TGTGCCAGCAGATCCCAGGGACAGAGCAATCAGCCCCAGCATTTT. The encoded protein is CASRSQGQSNQPQHF.